This record concerns one T cell receptor (beta chain) sequence. In the authors' workflow: Estimates of nucleated cell counts were drawn from the amplification of reference gene primers. The assay was immunoSEQ multiplex PCR, and TCRdb's table has in-frame clones only and misses some. D and trimming come from the DNA, and the V and J calls and clone size come from that table. The sample consists of around 120,000 clones, about 79% of them appearing once. The source of the sample is a study of blood T cell repertoires in COVID-19. For the study at large: COVID-19 samples from acute and convalescent phases originated in the United States, Italy and Spain. The analysed material was cDNA or gDNA that came from T cells, B-cell-depleted T cells, or PBMCs.

Germline V gene sequence: CDR1 SGHVS, CDR2 FQNEAQ. Germline trimming cut 4 bases from V and 0 bases from J; bases unmatched to any gene: 5. This CDR3 comprises 15 residues. Material: peripheral blood. The clonotype was recovered from a man in his 70s with acute or convalescent COVID-19. V gene TRBV7-8 combines with J gene TRBJ1-2; 7 bases line up with TRBD1. The CDR3 sequence: CASSSRDRANYGYTF. In nucleotides, the CDR3 is TGTGCCAGCAGCTCCCGGGACAGAGCTAACTATGGCTACACCTTC.